Included here is one TCR beta chain sequence, with context. A multiplex PCR was run with 60 Vbeta primers and 13 Jbeta primers. The table came from immunoSEQ multiplex PCR; TCRdb's copy has only in-frame clones and leaves some out. The top ten clones hold roughly 1% of a sample with about 160,000 clones, around 82% of them seen once. This record belongs to a study of cytomegalovirus exposure and HLA in healthy donors. CDR1 is SGHNT, CDR2 YYREEE, per germline (reference sequence). V gave up 7 bases and J gave up 15 bases, with 17 bases separating them. This CDR3 is built from 11 residues. V gene TRBV5-4 combines with J gene TRBJ2-1; the D gene is possibly TRBD2 (6 bases). The TCR originated in a man aged 30 to 39 in good health and CMV-seronegative. Material: PBMCs. This CDR3 reads CASRRAGVLFF. The CDR3 DNA follows: TGTGCCAGCCGGCGAGCGGGTGTGCTGTTCTTC.